What follows are 8 T cell receptor beta chains derived from one specimen sequenced in a study of CD8 T cells in Susac syndrome. Random-hexamer reverse transcription was applied to roughly 0.5 to 1 ug RNA. TCRdb reanalysed the immunoSEQ multiplex PCR reads using MiXCR and keeps one entry per CDR3 protein. The top ten clones hold 0.09% to 0.15% of a sample with 350,000 to 550,000 distinct CDR3 sequences, 75% to 90% of them seen once. Sequencing was performed on CD8+ T cells from PBMCs. These receptors originate from a human donor with multiple sclerosis.

The V and J genes are TRBV6-5 and TRBJ1-1; D gene ambiguous. The CDR3 consists of 13 residues. V lost 5 bases to trimming and J lost 0 bases, with 7 bases between them. From germline, CDR1 is MNHEY and CDR2 SVGAGI. CDR3 in amino acids: CASSEYMNTEAFF. The CDR3 DNA follows: TGTGCCAGCAGTGAATATATGAACACTGAAGCTTTCTTT.

The chain couples TRBV20-1 to TRBJ2-1; TRBD2 matches at 7 bases. The CDR3 sequence is 14 residues long. J was trimmed by 4 bases and V by 3 bases; bases with no gene match: 6. CDR1 and CDR2 from the germline V gene are DFQATT and SNEGSKA (reference sequence). This CDR3 reads CSARIAGLYNEQFF. CDR3 nucleotide sequence: TGCAGTGCTAGGATAGCGGGCCTTTACAATGAGCAGTTCTTC.

The chain combines TRBV2 with TRBJ1-1, with D possibly TRBD1 on 6 matching bases. Germline V gene sequence: CDR1 SNHLY, CDR2 FYNNEI. The CDR3 sequence is 14 residues long. V lost 6 bases and J 3 bases, leaving 14 bases between the germline ends. The CDR3 DNA sequence: TGTGCCAGCAGCGAGAACAGGGAAGACACTGAAGCTTTCTTT. It is translated as CASSENREDTEAFF.

CDR3: CASSYSGLAGATDTQYF. The CDR3 bases are TGTGCCAGCAGTTATTCCGGACTAGCGGGGGCCACAGATACGCAGTATTTT. The rearrangement joins TRBV28 to TRBJ2-3; 13 nucleotides match TRBD2. Germline V CDR1 and CDR2: MDHEN, SYDVKM. The CDR3 sequence is 17 residues long. V gave up 4 bases and J gave up 2 bases; unmatched junction bases: 6.

The chain joins TRBV6-6 to TRBJ1-1, with 10 bases fitting TRBD1. Germline V gene data show CDR1 as MNHNY and CDR2 as SVGAGI (reference sequence). This CDR3 has 15 residues. The ends lost 7 bases at V and 4 bases at J; junction bases unmatched: 9. The CDR3 DNA follows: TGTGCCAGCAATACAGACAGGGGGCTAGGCACTGAAGCTTTCTTT. This translates into CASNTDRGLGTEAFF.

The chain uses TRBV2 and TRBJ1-1, with D uncertain. CDR1 and CDR2 (germline): SNHLY, FYNNEI. V lost 5 bases, J lost 5 bases, and 12 bases lay in between. The CDR3 contains 13 residues. As DNA, the CDR3 is TGTGCCAGCAGTCCGGAGGGAGCAACTGAAGCTTTCTTT. This codes for CASSPEGATEAFF.

The chain couples TRBV29-1 to TRBJ2-1; 7 bases fit TRBD2. The V and J ends lost 8 bases and 6 bases, in that order; junction bases with no gene match: 13. This CDR3 is built from 14 residues. CDR1 and CDR2 (germline): SQVTM, ANQGSEA. The CDR3 sequence is CSFYIGAGLNEQFF. CDR3 nucleotides: TGCAGCTTCTACATCGGAGCGGGACTCAATGAGCAGTTCTTC.

This clonotype was seen more than once but under ten times. The rearrangement joins TRBV30 to TRBJ2-7; TRBD1 aligns across 9 bases. V trimming: 1 base; J trimming: 3 bases; junction bases outside the gene matches: 4. The CDR3 loop spans 14 amino acids. CDR1 and CDR2 (germline): GTSNPN, SVGIG (reference sequence). The CDR3 nucleotides are TGTGCCTGGAGTGGTCGGGACAGGGTCTACGAGCAGTACTTC. Translation: CAWSGRDRVYEQYF.